This T cell receptor beta chain was captured in a study of patients and donors after allogeneic stem cell transplantation. TCRdb itself ran the RT-PCR reads through MiXCR, one entry per CDR3 protein. The sample consists of about 410,000 distinct CDR3 sequences, around 16% of them appearing once. This clonotype has a handful of counts. The length of the CDR3 is 15 residues. Deletions cut 1 base from V and 2 bases from J, with 10 bases between. The germline gives CDR1 MNHEY, CDR2 SVGAGI. The sequenced sample was blood, either unsorted or a sorted T cell fraction (not recorded which). The chain has TRBV6-5 and TRBJ2-3; D not resolved. This TCR derives from a human donor who was either an allogeneic HSCT recipient or a stem cell or donor lymphocyte infusion donor (not recorded which). It is not recorded whose cells these are; they may come from a transplant donor. CDR3 in DNA: TGTGCCAGCAGTTACTTAGGTAGTACCACAGATACGCAGTATTTT. It is translated as CASSYLGSTTDTQYF.